These 8 T cell receptor beta chains were all obtained from the same sample, sequenced in a study of cytomegalovirus exposure and HLA in healthy donors. The PCR was carried out with 60 Vbeta primers and 13 Jbeta primers. The method was immunoSEQ multiplex PCR; TCRdb's version includes in-frame clones alone and lacks a portion of them. The sample holds about 120,000 clones, around three quarters seen once. Sequences were obtained from PBMCs. The receptors were sampled from a middle-aged woman in good health and CMV-seropositive.

In nucleotides, the CDR3 is TGTGCCAGCAGCTTGGGAGGTGAAGAGACCCAGTACTTC. Protein sequence: CASSLGGEETQYF. This chain uses TRBV5-6 with TRBJ2-5, with D hard to call. This CDR3 spans 13 amino acids. Deletions cut 0 bases from V and 3 bases from J, with 6 bases between. From germline, CDR1 is SGHDT and CDR2 YYEEEE.

This rearrangement joins TRBV19 to TRBJ2-5, with D perhaps TRBD1 (5 bases). Germline lookup yields CDR1 LNHDA and CDR2 SQIVND (reference sequence). This CDR3 has 13 residues. V was shortened by 3 bases and J by 4 bases, with 9 bases between the two germline ends. As DNA, the CDR3 is TGTGCCAGTAGTATTCACAGGTCAGAGACCCAGTACTTC. Translated: CASSIHRSETQYF.

This chain links TRBV6-1 with TRBJ2-7; 7 bases align to TRBD2. The CDR3 runs to 13 residues. The ends lost 8 bases at V and 7 bases at J; junction bases unmatched: 11. The germline CDR1 and CDR2 sequences are MNHNS and SASEGT. The CDR3, as DNA: TGTGCCAGCCGGTCTAGCGGTGAATGGGAGCAGTACTTC. Translation gives CASRSSGEWEQYF.

The V and J genes are TRBV9 and TRBJ2-3; the match to TRBD2 covers 10 bases. The CDR3 has 17 amino acids. The germline gives CDR1 SGDLS, CDR2 YYNGEE. V lost 1 base to trimming and J lost 2 bases; unmatched junction nucleotides: 7. The CDR3 protein is CASSVRAGGTYTDTQYF. CDR3 DNA sequence: TGTGCCAGCAGCGTACGAGCGGGGGGGACCTACACAGATACGCAGTATTTT. Drawing the rest from reference TRBV9 and TRBJ2-3, the complete variable domain is DSGVTQTPKHLITATGQRVTLRCSPRSGDLSVYWYQQSLDQGLQFLIQYYNGEERAKGNILERFSAQQFPDLHSELNLSSLELGDSALYFCASSVRAGGTYTDTQYFGPGTRLTVL.

For the CDR3, the DNA is TGTGCCAGCAGTGACAAGACAGGGGGCACCGAGCAGTACTTC. Amino acids: CASSDKTGGTEQYF. The chain couples TRBV2 to TRBJ2-7, with 10 bases identical to TRBD1. CDR3 size: 14 residues. Germline values: CDR1 SNHLY, CDR2 FYNNEI. With 3 bases clipped from V and 6 bases from J, the junction kept 5 bases outside the gene matches.

This clone was observed a single time. The chain carries TRBV2 and TRBJ2-5; 8 bases are a match to TRBD1. Matching the DNA end better, TRBJ2-7 makes the J call doubtful. Germline V gives CDR1 SNHLY, CDR2 FYNNEI. The CDR3 extends over 14 amino acids. CDR3 nucleotides: TGTGCCAGCAGTGACGGACAGGGTGCCTACGAGCAGTACTTC. Amino acid sequence: CASSDGQGAYEQYF.

The genes are TRBV5-4 and TRBJ2-1; 12 nucleotides align to TRBD2. V dropped 4 bases and J dropped 7; count of bases not matched to a gene: 6. CDR3 length: 15 amino acids. CDR1 and CDR2 (germline): SGHNT, YYREEE (reference sequence). The CDR3 region has the DNA TGTGCCAGCAGCCCTAGCGGGAGGGCCATGAATGAGCAGTTCTTC. Protein sequence: CASSPSGRAMNEQFF. The full variable domain, completed using reference TRBV5-4 and TRBJ2-1, is ETGVTQSPTHLIKTRGQQVTLRCSSQSGHNTVSWYQQALGQGPQFIFQYYREEENGRGNFPPRFSGLQFPNYSSELNVNALELDDSALYLCASSPSGRAMNEQFFGPGTRLTVL.

This clone showed up just once. This chain joins TRBV7-2 and TRBJ1-1; TRBD1 matches 8 bases. Germline CDR1 SGHTA, CDR2 FQGNSA. The CDR3 runs 14 residues. After removal of 5 bases from V and 5 bases from J, the junction contained 7 bases not matched to a gene. The CDR3 protein is CASSARTGQTEAFF. The CDR3 region has the DNA TGTGCCAGCAGCGCACGGACAGGGCAAACTGAAGCTTTCTTT. Using reference TRBV7-2 and TRBJ1-1 for the parts outside the CDR3, the full variable domain is GAGVSQSPSNKVTEKGKDVELRCDPISGHTALYWYRQSLGQGLEFLIYFQGNSAPDKSGLPSDRFSAERTGGSVSTLTIQRTQQEDSAVYLCASSARTGQTEAFFGQGTRLTVV.